A single sample is the source of the 10 T cell receptor beta chains below, sequenced in a study of T cell responses to AZD1222 COVID-19 vaccine. Method: immunoSEQ multiplex PCR; TCRdb's copy keeps in-frame clones and lacks some. This sample has 150,000 or so clones, with about 90% found just once. Sequenced here: peripheral blood, sampled 28 days after the second AZD1222 dose. All receptors derive from an adult who received the AZD1222 COVID-19 vaccine.

The rearrangement uses TRBV3-1 (or the pseudogene TRBV3-2) and TRBJ2-3, with 10 positions matching TRBD1. The CDR3 length is 15 residues. After removal of 1 base from V and 4 bases from J, the junction contained 2 bases not matched to a gene. Germline CDR1 is LGHDT and CDR2 is YNNKEL (reference sequence). CDR3 in DNA: TGTGCCAGCAGCCAAGCGGGACAGGGGTCAGATACGCAGTATTTT. Translated: CASSQAGQGSDTQYF.

The CDR3 nucleotides are TGTGCCAGCTCACCACCAAGCGGGGGGGCCGGGCATACGCAGTATTTT. Translating gives CASSPPSGGAGHTQYF. V usage is TRBV18 and J usage is TRBJ2-3, with TRBD2 matching over 10 bases. CDR1 is KGHSH, CDR2 LQKENI, per germline. CDR3 length equals 16 residues. With 0 bases clipped from V and 7 bases from J, the junction kept 7 bases outside the gene matches.

J is TRBJ1-5 and V is TRBV2; D gene uncertain. The germline gives CDR1 SNHLY, CDR2 FYNNEI. The CDR3 spans 11 residues. V was trimmed by 5 bases and J by 9 bases, leaving 8 bases between them. This chain's CDR3 is CASSLLGPQHF. In nucleotides, the CDR3 is TGTGCCAGCAGTCTCCTTGGGCCCCAGCATTTT.

The J gene is TRBJ1-1, the V gene TRBV30; D is unclear. The germline V gene has CDR1 GTSNPN and CDR2 SVGIG (reference sequence). The CDR3 consists of 19 residues. The germline V and J ends were trimmed by 0 bases and 1 base, with 24 bases remaining between them. The CDR3 DNA sequence: TGTGCCTGGAGTGTAATATCGGGCAGATACATACTATGGAACACTGAAGCTTTCTTT. Translation: CAWSVISGRYILWNTEAFF.

This clone is a singleton in its sample. The V and J genes are TRBV24-1 and TRBJ1-3, with D perhaps TRBD1 (6 bases). Trimming took 12 bases from V and 0 from J, leaving 35 bases between them. Germline V gives CDR1 KGHDR, CDR2 SFDVKD. The CDR3 consists of 21 residues. The DNA for the CDR3 is TGTGCCCCCGGGTCATGCGGCCGTCATGCTGGACAGACTTTCTCTGGAAACACCATATATTTT. Residues: CAPGSCGRHAGQTFSGNTIYF.

The V gene is TRBV12-5, the J gene TRBJ1-1, with D unclear. The germline CDR1 and CDR2 sequences are LGHNT and FRNRAP. The CDR3 length is 17 residues. Trimming removed 0 bases from V and 5 bases from J, with 19 bases in between. The CDR3 reads CASGLVRQAPRDTEAFF. CDR3 in DNA: TGTGCTAGTGGTTTGGTACGGCAGGCCCCGAGGGATACTGAAGCTTTCTTT.

This clone was recorded a few times. The chain couples TRBV30 to TRBJ2-7; possibly TRBD1 for D (6 bases). Deletions cut 1 base from V and 6 bases from J, with 10 bases between. This CDR3 region has 12 residues. Germline-derived CDR1 and CDR2 are GTSNPN and SVGIG (reference sequence). The CDR3 nucleotides read TGTGCCTGGAGTGAGTCAGGGGTCGAGCAGTACTTC. Translating gives CAWSESGVEQYF. Filled out from reference TRBV30 and TRBJ2-7, the complete variable domain reads SQTIHQWPATLVQPVGSPLSLECTVEGTSNPNLYWYRQAAGRGLQLLFYSVGIGQISSEVPQNLSASRPQDRQFILSSKKLLLSDSGFYLCAWSESGVEQYFGPGTRLTVT.

The V and J genes are TRBV12-3 or TRBV12-4 and TRBJ2-7; D is ambiguous. Trimming shortened V by 6 bases and J by 2 bases, and 5 bases separated the two germline ends. The CDR3 spans 11 residues. CDR3: CASSPAYEQYF. The CDR3 region has the DNA TGTGCCAGCAGCCCCGCCTACGAGCAGTACTTC.

This chain uses TRBV9 with TRBJ2-3; 8 bases are shared with TRBD1. V lost 3 bases, J lost 1 base, and 7 bases stayed unmatched. The CDR3 runs to 16 residues. Germline CDR1 and CDR2: SGDLS and YYNGEE. This CDR3 reads CASSGRQGSRTDTQYF. The CDR3 DNA reads as TGTGCCAGCAGCGGGCGACAGGGGAGTCGCACAGATACGCAGTATTTT.

This clone was seen only once. This chain connects TRBV5-5 to TRBJ1-5, with a tentative D call TRBD1 (5 bases). The V gene's germline CDR1 is SGHKS and CDR2 YYEKEE (reference sequence). The CDR3 runs 15 residues. The V end lost 1 base, the J end lost 2 bases, and 10 bases lay between the germline ends. The CDR3 loop reads CASSLIGGGNQPQHF. In nucleotides, the CDR3 is TGTGCCAGCAGCTTGATCGGGGGGGGCAATCAGCCCCAGCATTTT.